This T cell receptor (beta chain) derives from a study of CD8 T cells in Susac syndrome. An amount of RNA that ranged from about 0.45 to 1 ug was reverse transcribed with random hexamers. TCRdb fed the immunoSEQ multiplex PCR reads into MiXCR, producing one record per CDR3 protein. The table includes 50,000 to 55,000 distinct CDR3 sequences, over 90% detected once. This clonotype showed up just once. Antigen unknown. The patients with Susac syndrome were individuals who fulfilled the recently defined diagnostic criteria for disease that was either definite or probable. Germline V gene data show CDR1 as GTSNPN and CDR2 as SVGIG (reference sequence). V was clipped by 0 bases and J by 3 bases, with 9 bases between them. CDR3 length: 14 residues. Study-wide results and limits: The study found that Susac CD8+ clonal expansion peaked in TEMRA cells and active patients.

The receptor comes from a human donor with Susac syndrome. The chain joins TRBV30 to TRBJ1-5, with TRBD1 as a possible D gene (5 bases). The sequencing input was CD8+ T cells from PBMCs. CDR3 bases: TGTGCCTGGAGTGTAGGGGCAGACAATCAGCCCCAGCATTTT. The encoded protein is CAWSVGADNQPQHF.